This TCR beta chain was recovered during a study of CD8+ T cells in alopecia areata. This clone has only a few counts. cDNA prepared by RNA extraction and subsequent reverse transcription served as the template for sequencing. The method was immunoSEQ multiplex PCR; TCRdb's version includes in-frame clones alone and lacks a portion of them. Counted here are tens of thousands of clones, under 55% occurring once; the ten biggest clones make up roughly 17%. CDR1 and CDR2 from the germline V gene are MNHEY and SMNVEV (reference sequence). V gave up 5 bases and J gave up 2 bases, with 24 bases separating them. The CDR3 consists of 18 residues.

This receptor was obtained from a human donor with alopecia areata. This rearrangement joins TRBV27 to TRBJ2-5; no clear D gene. The sequencing here drew on CD8+ T cells sorted from blood, taken at week 0. CDR3 amino acids: CASSTRQARDEVQETQYF. In DNA, the CDR3 is TGTGCCAGCAGTACCCGCCAGGCCCGCGACGAAGTACAAGAGACCCAGTACTTC.